Each of the 29 T cell receptor beta chains below was sequenced from the same sample in a study of control samples from healthy donors and cancer patients. Here immunoSEQ multiplex PCR was the method, and the copy in TCRdb shows in-frame clones only, minus some. The sample carries some 15,000 clones, around 92% recorded once. Sequencing was done on a sample of PBMCs. The receptors were sampled from a man of 80 years or more with lung cancer.

The chain carries TRBV7-9 and TRBJ1-1, with 8 bases matching TRBD1. Trimming cost V 4 bases and J 12 bases; bases outside gene matches: 13. Germline V gene data show CDR1 as SEHNR and CDR2 as FQNEAQ (reference sequence). The CDR3 sequence is 14 residues long. In DNA, the CDR3 is TGTGCCAGCAGCTCCGGGACAGGCATATTGCGGACTTTCTTT. Its protein product is CASSSGTGILRTFF.

This chain joins TRBV5-1 and TRBJ2-2, with a weak D call TRBD1 (6 bases). The CDR3 totals 15 residues. Germline CDR1 SGHRS, CDR2 YFSETQ. Trimming removed 0 bases from V and 7 bases from J, with 13 bases in between. CDR3 protein: CASSLGDKVGGELFF. Written as DNA, the CDR3 is TGCGCCAGCAGCTTGGGGGACAAGGTTGGCGGGGAGCTGTTTTTT.

This rearrangement joins TRBV27 to TRBJ2-1; 9 positions match TRBD1. The CDR3 length is 15 residues. Trimming removed 4 bases from V and 5 bases from J; junction bases left unmatched: 6. The V gene's germline CDR1 is MNHEY and CDR2 SMNVEV (reference sequence). The CDR3 here is CASSSPGQGHNEQFF. The CDR3 bases are TGTGCCAGCAGTTCCCCGGGACAGGGCCACAATGAGCAGTTCTTC.

The genes are TRBV7-3 and TRBJ2-7; D is perhaps TRBD1 (6 bases). With 0 bases removed from V and 0 bases from J, the gap between germline ends came to 9 bases. The germline V gene has CDR1 SGHTA and CDR2 FQGTGA. This CDR3 has 15 residues. This CDR3 is CASSLTGGSSYEQYF. The CDR3 DNA reads as TGTGCCAGCAGCTTAACTGGGGGCAGCTCCTACGAGCAGTACTTC. Full variable domain (outside the CDR3, taken from reference TRBV7-3 and TRBJ2-7): GAGVSQTPSNKVTEKGKYVELRCDPISGHTALYWYRQSLGQGPEFLIYFQGTGAADDSGLPNDRFFAVRPEGSVSTLKIQRTERGDSAVYLCASSLTGGSSYEQYFGPGTRLTVT.

This clone was observed once. The rearrangement links TRBV11-2 to TRBJ2-3; D unclear. CDR3 length: 13 residues. V was pared by 2 bases and J by 4 bases, with 7 bases between. CDR1 is SGHAT and CDR2 is FQNNGV in the germline V gene. The CDR3 reads CASSLLVADTQYF. The CDR3 DNA reads as TGTGCCAGCAGCTTACTAGTGGCAGATACGCAGTATTTT.

The rearrangement joins TRBV28 to TRBJ1-3; TRBD1 matches at 8 bases. In germline, CDR1 is MDHEN, CDR2 SYDVKM. CDR3 size: 17 residues. Losses at the gene ends were 5 bases for V and 3 bases for J; bases not matched to a gene: 12. CDR3 residues: CASSRPGQVADGNTIYF. CDR3 DNA sequence: TGTGCCAGCAGTAGGCCGGGACAGGTCGCGGATGGAAACACCATATATTTT. Based on the CDR3 plus reference TRBV28 and TRBJ1-3, the full variable domain is DVKVTQSSRYLVKRTGEKVFLECVQDMDHENMFWYRQDPGLGLRLIYFSYDVKMKEKGDIPEGYSVSREKKERFSLILESASTNQTSMYLCASSRPGQVADGNTIYFGEGSWLTVV.

The chain uses TRBV5-4 and TRBJ1-1; D is possibly TRBD1 (5 bases). The CDR3 is 13 amino acids. The V gene lost 1 base and the J gene lost 6 bases, with 10 bases spanning the gap. Germline CDR1 is SGHNT and CDR2 is YYREEE (reference sequence). The CDR3 protein is CASSLRGNAEAFF. The CDR3 nucleotides read TGTGCCAGCAGCTTGAGGGGAAACGCTGAAGCTTTCTTT. The whole variable domain, filled in from reference TRBV5-4 and TRBJ1-1, reads ETGVTQSPTHLIKTRGQQVTLRCSSQSGHNTVSWYQQALGQGPQFIFQYYREEENGRGNFPPRFSGLQFPNYSSELNVNALELDDSALYLCASSLRGNAEAFFGQGTRLTVV.

This chain links TRBV6-2 or TRBV6-3 with TRBJ1-5; no firm D call. Per germline, CDR1 MNHEY and CDR2 SVGEGT. The V and J ends lost 0 bases and 4 bases respectively, with 10 bases between them. The CDR3 is 15 amino acids. The CDR3 sequence: CASSYSSARNQPQHF. In DNA, the CDR3 is TGTGCCAGCAGTTACTCGAGCGCCAGGAATCAGCCCCAGCATTTT.

The V gene is TRBV5-4, the J gene TRBJ1-4, with 8 bases aligning to TRBD1. V dropped 4 bases and J dropped 5; count of bases not matched to a gene: 4. The CDR3 runs to 14 residues. Germline values: CDR1 SGHNT, CDR2 YYREEE (reference sequence). Written as DNA, the CDR3 is TGTGCCAGCAGCCCCCGGACAGGGAATGAAAAACTGTTTTTT. Amino acids: CASSPRTGNEKLFF.

CDR3 amino acids: CASSISGTGVVNEQFF. In nucleotides, the CDR3 is TGCGCCAGCAGCATCTCCGGGACAGGGGTTGTCAATGAGCAGTTCTTC. The rearrangement uses TRBV5-1 and TRBJ2-1; 10 nucleotides agree with TRBD1. This CDR3 is 16 amino acids long. With V trimmed by 4 bases and J by 6 bases, 10 bases remained unmatched. Germline V gives CDR1 SGHRS, CDR2 YFSETQ.

The chain links TRBV20-1 to TRBJ2-7; unclear D gene. Germline V gene sequence: CDR1 DFQATT, CDR2 SNEGSKA (reference sequence). V was cut by 3 bases and J by 2 bases, with 17 bases left in between. This CDR3 region has 15 residues. Here the CDR3 DNA reads TGCAGTGCTAGTGTACGGCGACCCAAGACCTACGAGCAGTACTTC. This gives the protein CSASVRRPKTYEQYF.

This chain links TRBV29-1 with TRBJ1-2; a possible D gene is TRBD1 (5 bases). Between the trimmed V and J ends, which lost 4 bases and 6 bases, there was a span of 12 bases. Germline V lookup: CDR1 SQVTM, CDR2 ANQGSEA. There are 12 residues in the CDR3. The CDR3 protein is CSVGPGGDGYTF. The CDR3 DNA is TGCAGCGTTGGCCCGGGGGGGGATGGCTACACCTTC.

The V gene is TRBV19, the J gene TRBJ1-2; no reliable D call. V gave up 4 bases and J gave up 2 bases, with 20 bases separating them. The CDR3 loop spans 17 amino acids. Germline V gene sequence: CDR1 LNHDA, CDR2 SQIVND (reference sequence). CDR3 residues: CASSKAQHSLSNYGYTF. CDR3 bases: TGTGCCAGTAGTAAGGCCCAACACAGTCTTTCAAACTATGGCTACACCTTC.

V is TRBV28 and J is TRBJ1-1; 9 bases match TRBD1. CDR1 is MDHEN and CDR2 is SYDVKM in the germline V gene. Losses at the gene ends were 5 bases for V and 4 bases for J; bases not matched to a gene: 14. This CDR3 is built from 17 residues. CDR3 amino acids: CASSAYRGQETSTEAFF. CDR3 coding DNA: TGTGCCAGCAGTGCATACAGGGGGCAGGAAACCTCCACTGAAGCTTTCTTT.

This clone occurred once. The chain employs TRBV7-8 and TRBJ2-5; TRBD1 matches 11 bases. The V and J ends lost 3 bases and 5 bases, in that order; junction bases with no gene match: 14. The length of the CDR3 is 18 residues. Germline assignment: CDR1 SGHVS and CDR2 FQNEAQ. CDR3: CASSFDDQDRGLYETQYF. Here the CDR3 DNA reads TGTGCCAGCAGCTTCGACGACCAGGACAGGGGGCTCTATGAGACCCAGTACTTC.

V is TRBV27 and J is TRBJ1-1; D not resolved. The V end was cut by 6 bases, the J end by 3 bases, with 14 bases between. The CDR3 is made up of 14 amino acids. CDR1 MNHEY and CDR2 SMNVEV come from the germline V gene (reference sequence). The CDR3 protein is CASRIFPLDTEAFF. The CDR3 DNA follows: TGTGCCAGCAGGATATTCCCCTTGGACACTGAAGCTTTCTTT.

V gene TRBV10-2 combines with J gene TRBJ2-7; 9 bases line up with TRBD2. Germline V lookup: CDR1 WSHSY, CDR2 SAAADI. CDR3 size: 15 residues. Trimming at V came to 2 bases and at J to 5 bases, leaving 7 bases not matched to a gene. CDR3 sequence (DNA): TGCGCCAGCAGTGAGGAGGTGGCGGGGGGGAACGAGCAGTACTTC. This codes for CASSEEVAGGNEQYF.

With respect to this clone: The junction departs from germline at one end; a sequencing error may be responsible. This sequence joins TRBV19 and TRBJ1-1; D remains ambiguous. Germline-derived CDR1 and CDR2 are LNHDA and SQIVND (reference sequence). The CDR3 has 15 residues. This CDR3 is CASSAVVSGNSEAFF. The DNA of the CDR3 is TGTGCCAGTAGTGCTGTAGTCTCCGGGAACTCTGAAGCTTTCTTT.

The rearrangement uses TRBV27 and TRBJ1-4; 7 nucleotides agree with TRBD1. The germline V gene has CDR1 MNHEY and CDR2 SMNVEV (reference sequence). The CDR3 covers 16 residues. The V segment lost 5 bases and the J segment 0 bases; nucleotides outside the gene matches: 6. Here the CDR3 DNA reads TGTGCCAGCAGTCGCCGCGGACAGGCAACTAATGAAAAACTGTTTTTT. It translates to CASSRRGQATNEKLFF.

The rearrangement uses TRBV4-1 and TRBJ1-2; perhaps TRBD1 as D (6 bases). There are 15 residues in the CDR3. Trimming cost V 3 bases and J 4 bases, with 15 bases left between them. Germline V CDR1 and CDR2: MGHRA, YSYEKL. CDR3 in amino acids: CASSHRGQNPYGYTF. For the CDR3, the DNA is TGCGCCAGCAGCCATAGGGGACAAAATCCCTATGGCTACACCTTC.

This chain links TRBV9 with TRBJ2-2; 9 bases are shared with TRBD2. The CDR3 runs 15 residues. V shed 7 bases and J 5 bases; nucleotides not matched to a gene: 9. Germline loops: CDR1 SGDLS, CDR2 YYNGEE. The DNA for the CDR3 is TGTGCCAGCGCGGGAGGGGACGGGTCTACCGGGGAGCTGTTTTTT. Translating it yields CASAGGDGSTGELFF.

The chain couples TRBV6-2 or TRBV6-3 to TRBJ2-1; 15 bases agree with TRBD2. After removal of 6 bases from V and 5 bases from J, the junction contained 11 bases not matched to a gene. CDR1 and CDR2 from the germline V gene are MNHEY and SVGEGT. This CDR3 spans 18 amino acids. In DNA form, the CDR3 reads TGTGCCAGCAGCCCCGGACTAGCGGGGGGGCGGGTTGACAATGAGCAGTTCTTC. Protein sequence: CASSPGLAGGRVDNEQFF.

The rearrangement joins TRBV3-1 (or the pseudogene TRBV3-2) to TRBJ2-5, with 10 bases lining up with TRBD2. Germline V gene lookup returns CDR1 LGHDT and CDR2 YNNKEL (reference sequence). V gave up 0 bases and J gave up 7 bases; unmatched junction bases: 8. CDR3 length: 16 residues. The CDR3 coding sequence is TGTGCCAGCAGCCAAGATCCGAGTACTAGCGGGGTGACCCAGTACTTC. Protein product: CASSQDPSTSGVTQYF.

The chain employs TRBV19 and TRBJ1-1; D perhaps matches TRBD1 (6 bases). The V end was cut by 5 bases, the J end by 4 bases, with 17 bases between. The CDR3 sequence is 15 residues long. The V gene's germline CDR1 is LNHDA and CDR2 SQIVND (reference sequence). DNA of the CDR3: TGTGCCAGTAGTCCCTGGGGAGGGGGGGCCACTGAAGCTTTCTTT. Encoded protein: CASSPWGGGATEAFF.

The CDR3 DNA reads TGTGCCAGCAGCTCACAGGGGGGGTACAATGAGCAGTTCTTC. It translates to CASSSQGGYNEQFF. This chain uses TRBV5-4 with TRBJ2-1, with D perhaps TRBD1 (8 bases). Germline CDR1 is SGHNT and CDR2 is YYREEE (reference sequence). This CDR3 contains 14 residues. V lost 3 bases, J lost 4 bases, and 11 bases lay in between.

CDR3 region: CASSQGRAWTAQETQYF. DNA of the CDR3: TGCGCCAGCAGCCAAGGAAGGGCTTGGACAGCCCAAGAGACCCAGTACTTC. This chain uses TRBV4-1 with TRBJ2-5; D possibly corresponds to TRBD1 (6 bases). Trimming took off 1 base at V and 1 base at J, with 16 bases between the two ends. Germline CDR1 is MGHRA and CDR2 is YSYEKL. CDR3 length: 17 amino acids.

The J gene is TRBJ1-5, the V gene TRBV19; D might be TRBD1 (6 bases). The CDR3 totals 15 residues. In germline, CDR1 is LNHDA, CDR2 SQIVND (reference sequence). Trimming stripped 7 bases from V and 0 bases from J, with 13 bases between. The CDR3, as DNA: TGTGCCAGTAACAGACAGGAGAATAGCAATCAGCCCCAGCATTTT. It codes for CASNRQENSNQPQHF.

The rearrangement uses TRBV6-5 and TRBJ1-5, with D perhaps TRBD1 (6 bases). Germline loops: CDR1 MNHEY, CDR2 SVGAGI. The length of the CDR3 is 14 residues. V shed 4 bases and J shed 1 base, with 8 bases lying between them. The CDR3 sequence: CASSWGHSNQPQHF. The CDR3 DNA is TGTGCCAGCAGTTGGGGACACAGCAATCAGCCCCAGCATTTT.

The genes are TRBV7-8 and TRBJ1-2; no definite D call. Germline values: CDR1 SGHVS, CDR2 FQNEAQ. The germline V and J ends were trimmed by 2 bases and 4 bases, with 17 bases remaining between them. The CDR3 runs 16 residues. The CDR3 loop reads CASSLWRQASSYGYTF. The CDR3 DNA reads as TGTGCCAGCAGCTTATGGAGGCAGGCAAGCAGCTATGGCTACACCTTC.